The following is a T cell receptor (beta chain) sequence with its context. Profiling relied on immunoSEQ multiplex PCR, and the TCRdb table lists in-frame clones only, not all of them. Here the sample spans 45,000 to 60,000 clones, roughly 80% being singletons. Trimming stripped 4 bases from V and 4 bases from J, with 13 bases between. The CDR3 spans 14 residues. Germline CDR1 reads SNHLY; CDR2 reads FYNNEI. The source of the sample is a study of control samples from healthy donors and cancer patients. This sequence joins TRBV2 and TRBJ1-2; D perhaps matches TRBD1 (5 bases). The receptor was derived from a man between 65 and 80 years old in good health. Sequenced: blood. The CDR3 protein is CASSGFQQAYGYTF. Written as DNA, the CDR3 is TGTGCCAGCAGTGGTTTTCAACAGGCCTATGGCTACACCTTC.